The present entry profiles one T cell receptor (beta chain) with its context. Germline assignment: CDR1 LGHNA and CDR2 YNFKEQ. This CDR3 region has 12 residues. The germline V and J ends were trimmed by 0 bases and 7 bases, with 6 bases remaining between them. TCRdb's table, derived via immunoSEQ multiplex PCR, lists solely in-frame clones and lacks some. The sample includes 180,000 or so clones, 85% to 95% of them seen just once. The data were taken from a study of shared clonotypes between healthy human individuals. The origin of this receptor is a woman in her twenties or thirties in good health. This rearrangement joins TRBV4-2 to TRBJ2-5; tentative D call: TRBD2 (5 bases). Sequenced sample: naive CD4+ T cells sorted from blood. Subset indicated: CD45RA+ positively selected. DNA of the CDR3: TGTGCCAGCAGCCAAGACGCGGGGACCCAGTACTTC. It encodes CASSQDAGTQYF.